This TCR beta chain was identified during a study of blood T cell repertoires in COVID-19. About the study: PBMCs, B-cell-depleted T cells, or T cells were the source of the cDNA or gDNA that made up the material.

Participant ages covered roughly 18 to 89 years across around 22 US areas. Sequencing was performed with immunoSEQ multiplex PCR; in TCRdb, only in-frame clones are kept and a portion is missing. The table lists 400,000 to 550,000 clones, 70% to 90% of them singletons. The sample comprised PBMCs or T cells enriched from blood (not recorded which). This receptor was identified in a woman aged 18-29 years with acute COVID-19.

The DNA for the CDR3 is TGTGCCAGCAGTCGGACCGGGACAGGGTTCGATGAGCAGTTCTTC. This sequence encodes CASSRTGTGFDEQFF. The chain combines TRBV6-5 with TRBJ2-1; 9 bases fit TRBD1. The CDR3 length is 15 residues. Trimming took 5 bases from V and 8 from J; bases not matched to a gene: 10. CDR1 and CDR2 from the germline V gene are MNHEY and SVGAGI.